This TCR beta chain was recovered during a study of blood T cells in healthy people across ages (dated by TCRdb to between 2014 and 2016). In the study overall: In model experiments, template switching captured about one uniquely barcoded TCR beta cDNA molecule for every two T cells. To track age-related changes in TCR beta repertoire diversity, the study relied on deep sequencing normalized with unique cDNA molecular identifiers. The study analyzed two additional independent replicas of 1 million unique cDNA reads from the same blood draw for two donors, one aged 18 to 30 and one aged 80 or older. Donors were grouped into four age groups: young (average roughly 17 years), middle-aged (around 39), aged (approximately 58) and long-lived (approximately 81). The paper's findings and limits, for the study overall: Because the CMV infection status of the donors was unknown, age-related changes in expanded clonotypes may potentially have been confounded. Compared with the aged group, the long-lived group had more naive CD4+ T cells, fewer expanded clones and increased TCR diversity, a pattern suggesting age selection. A strong correlation was found between observed TCR beta diversity and the percentage of naive T cells measured by flow cytometry. Bulk unsorted PBMC profiling prevented conclusive comparison of naive and antigen-experienced compartments. Estimates of total diversity from one million sequenced T cells were regarded as lower bounds and underestimates. As age increased, observed TCR beta diversity per million T cells dropped in a roughly linear way, and a significant reduction was already evident by age approximately 40.

The CDR3 holds 12 amino acids from the cysteine to the phenylalanine. Of the read, only the CDR3 DNA is kept; its 36 bases are in frame from base 1. According to the germline V gene, CDR1 reads SNHLY and CDR2 reads FYNNEI. The method was 5' RACE. TCRdb records Illumina HiSeq 2500 as the sequencer. A second PCR of roughly 6 to 11 cycles was run with a J-beta primer mix and a sample-barcoded 5' primer. Each TCR beta cDNA molecule received a unique molecular identifier from a template-switch 5' adaptor carrying 12 random nucleotides. Each sample yielded at least 2.5 million CDR3-containing paired-end reads. All of the RNA was converted into first-strand cDNA using the Mint cDNA synthesis kit, with a TRBC-specific oligonucleotide serving as the primer. Following uracil-DNA glycosylase treatment, all cDNA underwent a first 18-cycle PCR with the universal primers M1SS and BC2_uni_R. Processing in the source paper ran as follows. For normalization, 1 million high-quality reads, each with a distinct molecular identifier, were randomly selected from each sample. Instead of being binned into consensus sequences, reads with shared molecular identifiers were discarded. CDR3 identification, clonotype clustering and error correction used MiTCR with a Q25 quality threshold and the strictest error-elimination algorithm. A nonparametric unseen species model with Euler transformation was used to estimate lower-bound total TCR beta diversity. TCRdb reran the public reads through fastp at Q25 and MiXCR, keeping productive beta chains. One record per CDR3 amino acid sequence lists the most common genes and DNA. TCRdb, not the original authors, processed these V and J calls. This sample holds over 500,000 distinct CDR3 sequences; about 27% were observed only once. The leading ten clones occupy about 3.9% of the sample.

The roughly 39 donors, aged about 6 to 95 years, were systemically healthy Caucasian individuals from Russia. About 10 milliliters of peripheral blood were collected from each donor into EDTA-treated Vacutainer tubes. Ficoll-Paque density-gradient centrifugation was used to isolate PBMCs, with at least 7 million obtained per sample. Total RNA was extracted from PBMCs with Trizol reagent, with at least 6 micrograms obtained per sample. The percentages of naive CD45RAhigh/CD27high T cells were determined by flow cytometry on a PBMC aliquot from every donor. This clonotype was seen a handful of times. No cognate antigen has been identified for it. An end of the junction differs from the germline gene, which may be a read error. These data also formed part of another study, on T cells of mothers and their children. Drawing on the second study: Nine systemically healthy Caucasian individuals served as donors, namely three mothers together with their six children. cDNA synthesis used all of the extracted RNA, with roughly 1.5 ug of RNA in each 15 ul reaction. In the second PCR, sample barcodes and 2-4 random nucleotides were introduced via the M1S primer. Over 8.5 million TCR beta CDR3 reads were obtained for each mother, and millions of reads were obtained for each child. Thymic selection shapes the output of TCR recombination in a similar way in related and unrelated pairs, and inherited differences have a minor effect. Related mother-child pairs always showed normalized repertoire overlap that was slightly higher than in unrelated mother-child pairs, though the difference was never significant. Persistent microchimeric T cell clones were not detected, at a sensitivity of approximately 98 clones per million clonotypes. In the study, deep NGS was used to compare the TCR beta repertoires of mothers and children, and features distinguishing related mother-child pairs from unrelated individuals were sought. Mothers averaged roughly 36 +/- 4 years of age and children averaged about 10 +/- 4 years. After adapter ligation was performed with NEBNext reagents, the libraries were sequenced on an Illumina HiSeq 2000 with 100+100 nt paired-end reads. Mother and child libraries were prepared a month apart and sequenced in separate runs to prevent cross-contamination. For each donor, between roughly 500,000 and 2,200,000 distinct TCR beta clonotypes were identified. Naive TCR beta clonotypes were estimated from low-frequency clonotypes matched to each donor's FACS-determined naive share, without sorting.

The chain employs TRBV2 and TRBJ1-2, with the D gene uncertain. The sequenced sample was blood. This receptor was identified in a boy younger than 10 in good health. The DNA sequence reads TGCGCCAGCAGTGAGAGGGAAAGTGGCTACACCTTC. Its amino acids are CASSERESGYTF.